This passage covers 29 T cell receptor beta chains from one sample sequenced in a study of blood T cell repertoires in COVID-19. The repertoire was sequenced with immunoSEQ multiplex PCR; TCRdb's copy has only in-frame clones and lacks some. The data hold around 140,000 clones, with over 80% observed a single time. Sequencing was done on a sample of peripheral blood. These receptors all stem from a man aged 50-60 years with active COVID-19.

The V and J genes are TRBV15 and TRBJ1-3; possibly TRBD1 for D (6 bases). V lost 2 bases and J lost 3, with 20 bases in between. The germline CDR1 and CDR2 sequences are LNHNV and YYDKDF (reference sequence). This CDR3 is built from 18 residues. The CDR3 region has the DNA TGTGCCACCAGCAGAAGTGTGTTCCAGGGGCAGAGTGGAAACACCATATATTTT. Translating it yields CATSRSVFQGQSGNTIYF.

V and J are TRBV15 and TRBJ1-1, with 7 bases identical to TRBD1. From germline, CDR1 is LNHNV and CDR2 YYDKDF (reference sequence). The length of the CDR3 is 15 residues. V shed 3 bases and J 3 bases; nucleotides not matched to a gene: 7. The CDR3 DNA sequence: TGTGCCACCAGCAGGGAAGGGGGCGCGGACACTGAAGCTTTCTTT. Its protein product is CATSREGGADTEAFF.

The V gene is TRBV3-1 (or the pseudogene TRBV3-2), the J gene TRBJ1-2, with D unclear. There are 13 residues in the CDR3. Trimming left V 2 bases short and J 8 bases short, with 12 bases between. Per the germline V gene, CDR1 is LGHDT and CDR2 is YNNKEL (reference sequence). For the CDR3, the DNA is TGTGCCAGCAGCCAAAGTAATACTCGGGGCTACACCTTC. It yields the protein CASSQSNTRGYTF.

There are a few counts of this clone. The chain links TRBV6-2 or TRBV6-3 to TRBJ1-5; possible D gene TRBD1, 6 bases. The V end lost 4 bases, the J end lost 2 bases, and 12 bases lay between the germline ends. This CDR3 contains 15 residues. Germline V CDR1 and CDR2: MNHEY, SVGEGT. The CDR3 sequence is CASSSAGEGNQPQHF. The CDR3 DNA sequence: TGTGCCAGCAGTTCGGCAGGGGAAGGCAATCAGCCCCAGCATTTT.

This chain connects TRBV20-1 to TRBJ2-7; the match to TRBD1 covers 7 bases. The CDR3 runs 11 residues. The junction had 3 bases not matched to a gene; V was cut back by 8 bases and J by 2 bases. CDR1 is DFQATT, CDR2 SNEGSKA, per germline (reference sequence). Here the CDR3 reads CSPGQAYEQYF. The CDR3 bases are TGCAGTCCAGGACAGGCCTACGAGCAGTACTTC.

The chain combines TRBV5-6 with TRBJ2-2; 9 bases align to TRBD1. CDR1 is SGHDT, CDR2 YYEEEE, per germline. J was trimmed by 2 bases and V by 0 bases; bases with no gene match: 5. The CDR3 length is 17 residues. CDR3 coding DNA: TGTGCCAGCAGCTTGGCACGGACAGGGGTTAACACCGGGGAGCTGTTTTTT. Protein product: CASSLARTGVNTGELFF.

The chain has TRBV30 and TRBJ2-1, with D perhaps matching TRBD2 (5 bases). This CDR3 has 12 amino acids. Germline V gives CDR1 GTSNPN, CDR2 SVGIG (reference sequence). The V gene lost 2 bases and the J gene lost 4 bases, with 6 bases spanning the gap. CDR3 coding DNA: TGTGCCTGGAGTACGGGATACAATGAGCAGTTCTTC. Translated, it gives CAWSTGYNEQFF.

This chain joins TRBV12-5 and TRBJ2-5, with 7 bases that match TRBD1. V dropped 0 bases and J dropped 4; count of bases not matched to a gene: 14. The germline V gene encodes CDR1 LGHNT and CDR2 FRNRAP. The CDR3 covers 18 residues. The CDR3 region has the DNA TGTGCTAGTGGTTTGGTACTTCCCCGGGTGTGGACAGGAGAGACCCAGTACTTC. It yields the protein CASGLVLPRVWTGETQYF.

This clone was observed a handful of times. The CDR3 sequence is CASSLRTGGRYEQYF. The DNA for the CDR3 is TGTGCCAGCAGTTTAAGGACAGGGGGGAGGTACGAGCAGTACTTC. The J gene is TRBJ2-7, the V gene TRBV28, with 10 bases that match TRBD1. The CDR3 is 15 residues long. V lost 2 bases, J lost 4 bases, and 5 bases stayed unmatched. Germline lookup yields CDR1 MDHEN and CDR2 SYDVKM. The full variable domain, its missing parts supplied by reference TRBV28 and TRBJ2-7, is DVKVTQSSRYLVKRTGEKVFLECVQDMDHENMFWYRQDPGLGLRLIYFSYDVKMKEKGDIPEGYSVSREKKERFSLILESASTNQTSMYLCASSLRTGGRYEQYFGPGTRLTVT.

The V and J genes are TRBV24-1 and TRBJ2-7, with a possible D match to TRBD1 (6 bases). The V gene's germline CDR1 is KGHDR and CDR2 SFDVKD. Trimming removed 8 bases from V and 0 bases from J, with 16 bases in between. CDR3 length equals 15 residues. The CDR3 loop is CATIVWDNSSYEQYF. The DNA for the CDR3 is TGTGCCACCATAGTCTGGGACAATAGCTCCTACGAGCAGTACTTC.

The gene calls are TRBV7-8 and TRBJ2-1, with 11 bases matching TRBD2. CDR3 size: 19 residues. CDR1 is SGHVS, CDR2 FQNEAQ, per germline. After removal of 4 bases from V and 0 bases from J, the junction contained 11 bases not matched to a gene. The CDR3 loop is CASSSQRLAGQSSYNEQFF. The CDR3, as DNA: TGTGCCAGCAGCTCCCAGAGACTAGCGGGGCAAAGCTCCTACAATGAGCAGTTCTTC.

This clone appeared once. The rearrangement joins TRBV4-1 to TRBJ2-3; 11 bases are a match to TRBD2. Looked up from germline, CDR1 is MGHRA and CDR2 is YSYEKL. The CDR3 is made up of 15 amino acids. V lost 7 bases, J lost 0 bases, and 3 bases stayed unmatched. Written as DNA, the CDR3 is TGCGCCAGCAAGGGACTAGCGGCCAGCACAGATACGCAGTATTTT. This gives the protein CASKGLAASTDTQYF.

This chain joins TRBV5-1 and TRBJ2-3; 12 bases are a match to TRBD2. CDR1 is SGHRS, CDR2 YFSETQ, per germline. This CDR3 comprises 16 residues. The junction had 1 base not matched to a gene; V was cut back by 2 bases and J by 0 bases. CDR3 sequence (DNA): TGCGCCAGCAGCTTTGGACTAGCGGGGAGCACAGATACGCAGTATTTT. Its protein product is CASSFGLAGSTDTQYF. The whole variable domain, remainder taken from reference TRBV5-1 and TRBJ2-3, is KAGVTQTPRYLIKTRGQQVTLSCSPISGHRSVSWYQQTPGQGLQFLFEYFSETQRNKGNFPGRFSGRQFSNSRSEMNVSTLELGDSALYLCASSFGLAGSTDTQYFGPGTRLTVL.

With regard to this clone: A much larger clone is a single base away; this may be a read error. This chain uses TRBV19 with TRBJ1-1, with TRBD1 matching 7 bases. The CDR3 has 13 amino acids. The ends lost 4 bases at V and 4 bases at J; junction bases unmatched: 3. Germline loops: CDR1 LNHDA, CDR2 SQIVND (reference sequence). Here the CDR3 DNA reads TGTGCCAGTAGTAGACAGGGAGGCACTGAAGCTTTCTTT. Its translation: CASSRQGGTEAFF.

V and J are TRBV2 and TRBJ1-2; D not certain. Germline loops: CDR1 SNHLY, CDR2 FYNNEI. The V end was cut by 3 bases, the J end by 1 base, with 9 bases between. The CDR3 is 14 residues long. In DNA form, the CDR3 reads TGTGCCAGCAGTGAGGAGCGCGGTAACTATGGCTACACCTTC. It is translated as CASSEERGNYGYTF.

The chain couples TRBV6-6 to TRBJ1-1; 10 positions match TRBD1. Germline trimming cut 5 bases from V and 4 bases from J; bases unmatched to any gene: 7. Germline lookup yields CDR1 MNHNY and CDR2 SVGAGI (reference sequence). CDR3 length: 15 residues. CDR3 loop: CASSLRQGATTEAFF. CDR3 DNA sequence: TGTGCCAGCAGTCTTAGACAGGGGGCGACCACTGAAGCTTTCTTT.

V and J are TRBV19 and TRBJ1-5; perhaps TRBD1 as D (6 bases). Trimming shortened V by 7 bases and J by 0 bases, and 19 bases separated the two germline ends. The CDR3 consists of 17 residues. Germline loops: CDR1 LNHDA, CDR2 SQIVND (reference sequence). CDR3 in amino acids: CASTSPGGRNSNQPQHF. DNA for the CDR3: TGTGCCAGTACTTCACCTGGGGGCAGAAATAGCAATCAGCCCCAGCATTTT.

The chain links TRBV18 to TRBJ1-1; tentatively, D is TRBD1 (5 bases). The CDR3 loop spans 13 amino acids. Germline values: CDR1 KGHSH, CDR2 LQKENI. Trimming cost V 5 bases and J 8 bases, with 15 bases left between them. The DNA for the CDR3 is TGTGCCAGCTCAACCGGAAGGGGTCTCGAAGCTTTCTTT. Translated, it gives CASSTGRGLEAFF.

The J gene is TRBJ2-3, the V gene TRBV7-9, with no clear D. The germline V gene has CDR1 SEHNR and CDR2 FQNEAQ (reference sequence). The CDR3 totals 16 residues. The V gene lost 6 bases and the J gene lost 2 bases, with 18 bases spanning the gap. CDR3 bases: TGTGCCAGCAGGTCCCGCGGAGCGCTCAACACAGATACGCAGTATTTT. The encoded protein is CASRSRGALNTDTQYF.

This chain connects TRBV3-1 (or the pseudogene TRBV3-2) to TRBJ2-3; 12 bases are shared with TRBD2. This CDR3 is built from 16 residues. CDR1 LGHDT and CDR2 YNNKEL come from the germline V gene (reference sequence). V was pared by 4 bases and J by 5 bases, with 7 bases of the junction left unmatched. The CDR3 DNA sequence: TGTGCCAGCAGCCGAAGACTAGCGGGGGACGAAGATACGCAGTATTTT. Protein sequence: CASSRRLAGDEDTQYF.

The rearrangement links TRBV6-6 to TRBJ2-7; TRBD2 matches 7 bases. Germline-derived CDR1 and CDR2 are MNHNY and SVGAGI (reference sequence). The CDR3 is 15 amino acids. The V gene end was trimmed by 6 bases and the J gene end by 3 bases; junction bases not matched to a gene: 11. DNA of the CDR3: TGTGCCAGCAGCCCCGTCCACGGGGGGTTCTACGAGCAGTACTTC. This encodes CASSPVHGGFYEQYF.

This clone was found once. This chain links TRBV19 with TRBJ1-1; perhaps TRBD1 as D (6 bases). Germline V gene data show CDR1 as LNHDA and CDR2 as SQIVND (reference sequence). There are 13 residues in the CDR3. V was clipped by 3 bases and J by 7 bases, with 12 bases between them. The CDR3 region has the DNA TGTGCCAGTAGTATCGGTAAGGACAGTGAAGCTTTCTTT. Its protein is CASSIGKDSEAFF.

The chain is built from TRBV6-2 or TRBV6-3 and TRBJ2-1; 12 bases match TRBD2. Losses at the gene ends were 2 bases for V and 8 bases for J; bases not matched to a gene: 10. Germline lookup yields CDR1 MNHEY and CDR2 SVGEGT. The CDR3 runs 17 residues. The CDR3 reads CASSYPTSGGTLDEQFF. CDR3 DNA sequence: TGTGCCAGCAGTTACCCCACTAGCGGGGGGACTTTGGATGAGCAGTTCTTC.

The gene calls are TRBV28 and TRBJ1-4; TRBD1 is a possible D gene (5 bases). Trimming shortened V by 5 bases and J by 4 bases, and 14 bases separated the two germline ends. CDR1 MDHEN and CDR2 SYDVKM come from the germline V gene. The CDR3 runs 15 residues. CDR3: CASSPSGANNEKLFF. DNA for the CDR3: TGTGCCAGCAGTCCTTCTGGGGCCAATAATGAAAAACTGTTTTTT.

The CDR3 DNA reads as TGTGCCAGCAGCTTAGGAGGGGAGGGGAAAAAATACGAGCAGTACTTC. This sequence encodes CASSLGGEGKKYEQYF. J is TRBJ2-7 and V is TRBV7-2; 7 nucleotides match TRBD2. This CDR3 is 16 amino acids long. With 1 base clipped from V and 4 bases from J, the junction kept 10 bases outside the gene matches. Germline CDR1 is SGHTA and CDR2 is FQGNSA.

V is TRBV27 and J is TRBJ2-1; D uncertain. V lost 2 bases to trimming and J lost 0 bases, with 8 bases between them. The CDR3 loop spans 15 amino acids. Germline assignment: CDR1 MNHEY and CDR2 SMNVEV (reference sequence). The CDR3 reads CASSLVLSSYNEQFF. Here the CDR3 DNA reads TGTGCCAGCAGTTTAGTGCTAAGCTCCTACAATGAGCAGTTCTTC.

This chain links TRBV9 with TRBJ1-1; perhaps TRBD1 as D (5 bases). CDR1 is SGDLS and CDR2 is YYNGEE in the germline V gene. The CDR3 extends over 13 amino acids. Trimming took 4 bases from V and 3 from J, leaving 10 bases between them. The CDR3, as DNA: TGTGCCAGCAGCCCGGTCAGGGACACTGAAGCTTTCTTT. It yields the protein CASSPVRDTEAFF.

The rearrangement joins TRBV7-9 to TRBJ2-2, with D hard to call. CDR1 and CDR2 from the germline V gene are SEHNR and FQNEAQ (reference sequence). The CDR3 consists of 14 residues. Trimming pared 7 bases from V and 0 bases from J, leaving 9 bases between. CDR3 loop: CASIWSANTGELFF. In DNA form, the CDR3 reads TGTGCCAGCATCTGGAGCGCGAACACCGGGGAGCTGTTTTTT.

The chain combines TRBV29-1 with TRBJ1-2, with D uncertain. CDR1 is SQVTM and CDR2 is ANQGSEA in the germline V gene. The CDR3 totals 13 residues. The germline V and J ends were trimmed by 1 base and 4 bases, with 10 bases remaining between them. The CDR3 reads CSVEGAGPYGYTF. CDR3 DNA sequence: TGCAGCGTTGAAGGGGCCGGCCCCTATGGCTACACCTTC.